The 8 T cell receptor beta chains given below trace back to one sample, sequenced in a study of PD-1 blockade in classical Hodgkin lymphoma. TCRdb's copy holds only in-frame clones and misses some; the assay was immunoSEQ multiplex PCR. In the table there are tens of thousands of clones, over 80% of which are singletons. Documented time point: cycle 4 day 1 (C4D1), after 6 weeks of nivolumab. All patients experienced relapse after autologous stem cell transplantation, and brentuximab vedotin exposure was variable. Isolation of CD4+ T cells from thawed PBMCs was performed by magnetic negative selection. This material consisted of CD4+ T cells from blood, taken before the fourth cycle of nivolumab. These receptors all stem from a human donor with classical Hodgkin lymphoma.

The CDR3 DNA is TGTGCCAGCAGCATCGGGACGGCTCGTCAGCCCCAGCATTTT. Encoded protein: CASSIGTARQPQHF. The chain has TRBV7-9 and TRBJ1-5, with D possibly TRBD1 on 5 matching bases. Between the trimmed V and J ends, which lost 5 bases and 6 bases, there was a span of 14 bases. CDR1 and CDR2 from the germline V gene are SEHNR and FQNEAQ (reference sequence). This CDR3 region has 14 residues.

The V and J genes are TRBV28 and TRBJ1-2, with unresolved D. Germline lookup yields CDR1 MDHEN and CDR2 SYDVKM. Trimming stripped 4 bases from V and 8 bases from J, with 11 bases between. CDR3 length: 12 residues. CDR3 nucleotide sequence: TGTGCCAGCAGTTCGGGTGCGAGGGGCTACACCTTC. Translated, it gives CASSSGARGYTF.

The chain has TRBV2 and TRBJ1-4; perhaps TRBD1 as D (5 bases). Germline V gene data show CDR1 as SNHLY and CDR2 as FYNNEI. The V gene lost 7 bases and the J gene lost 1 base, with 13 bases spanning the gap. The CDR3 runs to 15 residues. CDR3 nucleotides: TGTGCCAGCACAAAGAGGGGTAGAACTAATGAAAAACTGTTTTTT. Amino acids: CASTKRGRTNEKLFF.

The CDR3 here is CASSFPSGGVSDTQYF. The CDR3 DNA sequence: TGTGCCAGCAGCTTCCCTAGCGGGGGGGTTTCAGATACGCAGTATTTT. This chain links TRBV7-2 with TRBJ2-3; 12 bases map to TRBD2. The CDR3 consists of 16 residues. The V gene's germline CDR1 is SGHTA and CDR2 FQGNSA. Trimming removed 3 bases from V and 4 bases from J; junction bases left unmatched: 5.

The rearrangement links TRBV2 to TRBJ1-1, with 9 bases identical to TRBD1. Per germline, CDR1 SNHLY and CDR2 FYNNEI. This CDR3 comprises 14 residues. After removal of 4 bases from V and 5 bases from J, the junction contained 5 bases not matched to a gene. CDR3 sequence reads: CASSGQGVGTEAFF. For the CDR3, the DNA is TGTGCCAGCAGTGGACAGGGGGTGGGGACTGAAGCTTTCTTT.

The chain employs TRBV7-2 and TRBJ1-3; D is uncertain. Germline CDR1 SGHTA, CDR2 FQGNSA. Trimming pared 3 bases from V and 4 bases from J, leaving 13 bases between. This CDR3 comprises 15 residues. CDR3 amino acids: CASSLRGPLGNTIYF. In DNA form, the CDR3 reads TGTGCCAGCAGCTTGCGAGGGCCGCTAGGAAACACCATATATTTT.

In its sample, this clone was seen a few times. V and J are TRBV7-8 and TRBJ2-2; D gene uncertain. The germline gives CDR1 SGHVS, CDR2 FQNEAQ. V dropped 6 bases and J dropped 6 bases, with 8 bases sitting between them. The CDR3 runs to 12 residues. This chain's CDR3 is CASSIQAGELFF. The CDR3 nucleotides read TGTGCCAGCAGTATACAAGCCGGGGAGCTGTTTTTT.

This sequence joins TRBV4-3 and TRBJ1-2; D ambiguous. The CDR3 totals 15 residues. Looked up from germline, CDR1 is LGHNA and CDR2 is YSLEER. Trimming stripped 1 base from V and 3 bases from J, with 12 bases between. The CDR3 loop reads CASSQVIPVYYGYTF. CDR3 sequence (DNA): TGCGCCAGCAGCCAAGTAATCCCAGTCTACTATGGCTACACCTTC.